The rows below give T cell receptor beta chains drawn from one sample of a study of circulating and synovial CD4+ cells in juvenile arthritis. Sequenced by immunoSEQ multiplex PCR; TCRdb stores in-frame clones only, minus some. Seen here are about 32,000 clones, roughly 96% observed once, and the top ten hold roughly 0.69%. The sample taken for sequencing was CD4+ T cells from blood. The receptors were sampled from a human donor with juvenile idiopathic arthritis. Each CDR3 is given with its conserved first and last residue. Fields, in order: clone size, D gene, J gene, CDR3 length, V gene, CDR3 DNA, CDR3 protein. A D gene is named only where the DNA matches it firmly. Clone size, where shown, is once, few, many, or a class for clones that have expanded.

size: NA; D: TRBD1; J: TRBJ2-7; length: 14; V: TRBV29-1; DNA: TGCAGCGTTGTTAAGGGGACAGATATATACGAGCAGTACTTC; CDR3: CSVVKGTDIYEQYF
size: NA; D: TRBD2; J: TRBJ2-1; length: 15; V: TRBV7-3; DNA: TGTGCCAGCAGCTTAATACCGCGGGGGGGCTCTGAGCAGTTCTTC; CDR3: CASSLIPRGGSEQFF
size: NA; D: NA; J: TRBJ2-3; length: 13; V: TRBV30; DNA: TGTGCCTGGAGTGTACGAAGCAAATATACGCAGTATTTT; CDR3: CAWSVRSKYTQYF
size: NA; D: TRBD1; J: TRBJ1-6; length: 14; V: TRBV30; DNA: TGTGCCTGGAGTCCCGGACAGGGAAATTCACCCCTCCACTTT; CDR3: CAWSPGQGNSPLHF
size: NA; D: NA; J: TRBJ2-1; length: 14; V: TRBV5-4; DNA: TGTGCCAGCAGCTTAGAGGGGGGGCACAATGAGCAGTTCTTC; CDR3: CASSLEGGHNEQFF
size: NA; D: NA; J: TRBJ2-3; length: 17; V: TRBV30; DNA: TGTGCCTGGAGAGGGTTGGGCGGAGGGGAGTTCACAGATACGCAGTATTTT; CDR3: CAWRGLGGGEFTDTQYF
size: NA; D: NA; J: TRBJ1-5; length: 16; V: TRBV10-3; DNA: TGTGCCATCAGTGAGTCGGGCCAGGGCCACAATCAGCCCCAGCATTTT; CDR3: CAISESGQGHNQPQHF
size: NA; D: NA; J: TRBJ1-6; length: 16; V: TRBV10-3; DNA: TGTGCCATCAGTGAGTCGACACGGGGGATAAATTCACCCCTCCACTTT; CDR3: CAISESTRGINSPLHF
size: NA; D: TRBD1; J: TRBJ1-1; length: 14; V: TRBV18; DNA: TGTGCCAGCTCCCGACAGGGGGCTGATACTGAAGCTTTCTTT; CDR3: CASSRQGADTEAFF
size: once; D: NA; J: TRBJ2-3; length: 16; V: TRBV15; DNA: TGTGCCACCAGCAGACGGGGCCTCGGGGGAGCAGATACGCAGTATTTT; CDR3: CATSRRGLGGADTQYF
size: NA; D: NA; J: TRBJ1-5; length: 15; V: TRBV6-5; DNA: TGTGCCAGCAGAACGGGTGGTTATAGCAATCAGCCCCAGCATTTT; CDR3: CASRTGGYSNQPQHF
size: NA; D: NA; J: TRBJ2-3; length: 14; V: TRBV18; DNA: TGTGCCAGCTCACCATCAGGGGGGACAGATACGCAGTATTTT; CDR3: CASSPSGGTDTQYF
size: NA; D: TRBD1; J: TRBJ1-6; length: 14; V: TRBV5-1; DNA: TGCGCCAGCAGCCCCCGGACAGGGGATTCCCCCCTCCACTTT; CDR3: CASSPRTGDSPLHF
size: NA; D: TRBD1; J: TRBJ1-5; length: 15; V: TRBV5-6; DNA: TGTGCCAGCAGCGGAGGGACAGGGGCCGCGGGGCCCCAGCATTTT; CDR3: CASSGGTGAAGPQHF
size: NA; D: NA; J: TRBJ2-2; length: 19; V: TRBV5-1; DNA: TGCGCCAGCAGCTTCCGATGGGGAAACGGAGGAACAAATACCGGGGAGCTGTTTTTT; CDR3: CASSFRWGNGGTNTGELFF
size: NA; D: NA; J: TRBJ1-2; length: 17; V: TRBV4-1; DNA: TGCGCCAGCAGCCGAAGTCCTATTACCGGGACTGACTATGGCTACACCTTC; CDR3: CASSRSPITGTDYGYTF
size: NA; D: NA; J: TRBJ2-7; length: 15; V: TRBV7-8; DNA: TGTGCCAGCAGCTTAGCGACTGGGGGGACCTACGAGCAGTACTTC; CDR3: CASSLATGGTYEQYF
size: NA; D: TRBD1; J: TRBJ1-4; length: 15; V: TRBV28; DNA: TGTGCCAGCAGTTCAAGGACAGGGTATAATGAAAAACTGTTTTTT; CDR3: CASSSRTGYNEKLFF
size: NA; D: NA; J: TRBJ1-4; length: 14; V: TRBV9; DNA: TGTGCCAGCAGCGCCCGGCCCCAGGATGAAAAACTGTTTTTT; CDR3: CASSARPQDEKLFF
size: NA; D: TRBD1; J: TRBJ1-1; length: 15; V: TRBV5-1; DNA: TGCGCCAGCAGCTGGACAGGGCCTAAGTCTAATGAAGCTTTCTTT; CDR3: CASSWTGPKSNEAFF
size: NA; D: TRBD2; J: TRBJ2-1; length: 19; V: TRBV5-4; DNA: TGTGCCAGCAGCCCCCGTCGGCTCGCGGGAGCTGGCCCCTACAATGAGCAGTTCTTC; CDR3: CASSPRRLAGAGPYNEQFF
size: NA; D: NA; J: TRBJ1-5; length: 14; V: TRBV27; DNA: TGTGCCAGCAGTTTCAGGGCGGACAGTCAGCCCCAGCATTTT; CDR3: CASSFRADSQPQHF
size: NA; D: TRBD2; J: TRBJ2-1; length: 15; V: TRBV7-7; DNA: TGTGCTAGCAGCCTAGGACTAGCGGGAGGTGATGAGCAGTTCTTC; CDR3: CASSLGLAGGDEQFF
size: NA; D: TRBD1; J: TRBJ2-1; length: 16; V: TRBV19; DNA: TGTGCCAGTAGCATGCTGGGGACAGGGGCGATAAATGAGCAGTTCTTC; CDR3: CASSMLGTGAINEQFF
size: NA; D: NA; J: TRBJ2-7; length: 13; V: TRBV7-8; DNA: TGTGCCAGCAGCTTATCAGGGGTCTACGAGCAGTACTTC; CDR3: CASSLSGVYEQYF
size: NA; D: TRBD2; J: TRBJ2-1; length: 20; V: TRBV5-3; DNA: TGTGCCAGAAGCTCGGGACTAGCGGGTCGGTTTCGTGTCTCCTACAATGAGCAGTTCTTC; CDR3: CARSSGLAGRFRVSYNEQFF
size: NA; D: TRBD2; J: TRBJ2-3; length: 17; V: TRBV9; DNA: TGTGCCAGCAGCGTCCTACTAGCGGGGGGGCCGGCAGATACGCAGTATTTT; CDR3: CASSVLLAGGPADTQYF
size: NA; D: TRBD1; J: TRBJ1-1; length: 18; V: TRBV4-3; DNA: TGCGCCAGCAGCCAAAACTTGCTCCCGGGACAGGGTAACACTGAAGCTTTCTTT; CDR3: CASSQNLLPGQGNTEAFF
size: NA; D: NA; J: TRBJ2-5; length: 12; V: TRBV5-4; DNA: TGTGCCAGCAGCCCATCCCTAGGGACCCAGTACTTC; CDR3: CASSPSLGTQYF
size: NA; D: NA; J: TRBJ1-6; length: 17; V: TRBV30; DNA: TGTGCCTGGAGTGTCACAGGGTATGAGTCCTATAATTCACCCCTCCACTTT; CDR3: CAWSVTGYESYNSPLHF
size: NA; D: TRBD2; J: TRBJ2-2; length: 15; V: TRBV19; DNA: TGTGCCAGTAGTATAATAGCGGGGGGGAACGGGGAGCTGTTTTTT; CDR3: CASSIIAGGNGELFF
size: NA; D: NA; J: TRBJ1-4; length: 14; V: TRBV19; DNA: TGTGCCAGTAGTATAAGCGTACCTAATGAAAAACTGTTTTTT; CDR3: CASSISVPNEKLFF
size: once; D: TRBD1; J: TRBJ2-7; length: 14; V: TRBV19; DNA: TGTGCCAGTAGTCCCGGGACAGGGGACTACGAGCAGCACTTC; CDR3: CASSPGTGDYEQHF
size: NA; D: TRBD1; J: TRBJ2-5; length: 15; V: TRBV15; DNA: TGTGCCACCAGCAGAGGGGGACAGGGTCAAGAGACCCAGTACTTC; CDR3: CATSRGGQGQETQYF
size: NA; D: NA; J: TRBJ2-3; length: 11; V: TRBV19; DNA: TGTGCCAGTAGACTTGGGCATACGCAGTATTTT; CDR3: CASRLGHTQYF
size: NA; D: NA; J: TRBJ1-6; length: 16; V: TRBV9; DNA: TGTGCCAGCAGCGTAGCTGAAGGCAGGGGAAATTCACCCCTCCACTTT; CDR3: CASSVAEGRGNSPLHF
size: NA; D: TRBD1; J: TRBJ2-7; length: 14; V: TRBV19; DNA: TGTGCCAGTAGTATAGGACAGGGAAGCCACGAGCAGTACTTC; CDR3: CASSIGQGSHEQYF
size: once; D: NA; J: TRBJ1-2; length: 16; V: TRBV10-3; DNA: TGTGCCATCAGTGGCTCGCCGGGTGGTGCAAACTATGGCTACACCTTC; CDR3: CAISGSPGGANYGYTF
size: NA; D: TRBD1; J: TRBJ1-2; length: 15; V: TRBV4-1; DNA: TGCGCCAGCAGCCCCCTGGGACAGGGAGGGAATGGCTACACCTTC; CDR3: CASSPLGQGGNGYTF
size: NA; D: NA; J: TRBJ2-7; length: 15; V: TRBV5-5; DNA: TGTGCCAGCAGCCCTTATCGGGAACCATCCTACGAGCAGTACTTC; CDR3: CASSPYREPSYEQYF
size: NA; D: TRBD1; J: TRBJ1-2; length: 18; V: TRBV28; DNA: TGTGCCAGCAGTTTAGGGGGACAGGGGGTTACCGCTAACTATGGCTACACCTTC; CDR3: CASSLGGQGVTANYGYTF
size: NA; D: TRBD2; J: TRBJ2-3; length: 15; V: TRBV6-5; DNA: TGTGCCAGCAGAAGCGGGGGGGCCTTAAGAGATACGCAGTATTTT; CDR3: CASRSGGALRDTQYF
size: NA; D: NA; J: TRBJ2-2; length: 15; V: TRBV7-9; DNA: TGTGCCAGCAGCTTCGGTACAGTGAACACCGGGGAGCTGTTTTTT; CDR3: CASSFGTVNTGELFF
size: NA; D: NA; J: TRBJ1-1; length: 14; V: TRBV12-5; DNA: TGTGCTAGTGGTAAAGATAACGGGGGGTCTGAAGCTTTCTTT; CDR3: CASGKDNGGSEAFF
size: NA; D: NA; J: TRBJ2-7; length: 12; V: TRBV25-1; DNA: TGTGCCAGCAAAGGATCCGGGAGCGAGCAGTACTTC; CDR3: CASKGSGSEQYF
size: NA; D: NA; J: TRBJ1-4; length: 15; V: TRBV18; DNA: TGTGCCAGCTCACCACGAGGGGGTACGAATGAAAAACTGTTTTTT; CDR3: CASSPRGGTNEKLFF
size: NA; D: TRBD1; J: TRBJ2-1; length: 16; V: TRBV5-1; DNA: TGCGCCAGCAGCTTGGATGGACAGGGATTCTTAAATGAGCAGTTCTTC; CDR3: CASSLDGQGFLNEQFF
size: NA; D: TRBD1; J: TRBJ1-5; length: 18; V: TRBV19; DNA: TGTGCCAGTAGTATAGGTGTGGGACAGGGGAAGAGCAATCAGCCCCAGCATTTT; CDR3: CASSIGVGQGKSNQPQHF
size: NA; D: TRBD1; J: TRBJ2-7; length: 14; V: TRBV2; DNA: TGTGCCAGCACAGACAGGGGAGTCTCCTACGAGCAGTACTTC; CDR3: CASTDRGVSYEQYF
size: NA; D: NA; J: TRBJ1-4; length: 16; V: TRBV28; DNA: TGTGCCAGCAGTCCGGGGGGGACCTTCAGTAGGGAAAAACTGTTTTTT; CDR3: CASSPGGTFSREKLFF
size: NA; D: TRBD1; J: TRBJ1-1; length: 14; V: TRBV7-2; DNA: TGTGCCAGCAGCCCAGACAGGGTTGGCACTGAAGCTTTCTTT; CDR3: CASSPDRVGTEAFF
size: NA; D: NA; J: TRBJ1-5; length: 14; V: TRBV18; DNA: TGTGCCAGCTCACCAGGGCCTAACAATCAGCCCCAGCATTTT; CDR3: CASSPGPNNQPQHF
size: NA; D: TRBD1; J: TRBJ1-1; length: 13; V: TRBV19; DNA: TGTGCCAGTACCGCAGACAGGGACACTGAAGCTTTCTTT; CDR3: CASTADRDTEAFF